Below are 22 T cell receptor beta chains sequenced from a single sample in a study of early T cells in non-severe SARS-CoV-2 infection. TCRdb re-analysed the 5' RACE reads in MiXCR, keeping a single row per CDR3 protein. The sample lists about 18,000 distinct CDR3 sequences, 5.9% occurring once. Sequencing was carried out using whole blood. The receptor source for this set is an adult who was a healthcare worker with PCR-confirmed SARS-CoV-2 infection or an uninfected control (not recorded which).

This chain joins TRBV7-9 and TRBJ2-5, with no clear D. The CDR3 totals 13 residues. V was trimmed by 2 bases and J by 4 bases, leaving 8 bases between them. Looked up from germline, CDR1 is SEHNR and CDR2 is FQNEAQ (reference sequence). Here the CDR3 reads CASSLTDGETQYF. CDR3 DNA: TGTGCCAGCAGCTTAACAGACGGAGAGACCCAGTACTTC.

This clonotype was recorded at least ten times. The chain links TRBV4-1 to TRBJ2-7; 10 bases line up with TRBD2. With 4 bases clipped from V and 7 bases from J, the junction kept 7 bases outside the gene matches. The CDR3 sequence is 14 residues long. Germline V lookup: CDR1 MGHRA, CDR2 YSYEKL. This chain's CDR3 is CASSRKAGGEEQYF. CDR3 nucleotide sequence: TGCGCCAGCAGCCGAAAAGCGGGAGGGGAGGAGCAGTACTTC.

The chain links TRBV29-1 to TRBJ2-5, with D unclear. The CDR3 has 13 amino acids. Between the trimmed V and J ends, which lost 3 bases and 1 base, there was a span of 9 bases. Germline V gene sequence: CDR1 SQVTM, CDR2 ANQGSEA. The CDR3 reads CSVDWASQETQYF. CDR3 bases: TGCAGCGTTGACTGGGCCAGCCAAGAGACCCAGTACTTC.

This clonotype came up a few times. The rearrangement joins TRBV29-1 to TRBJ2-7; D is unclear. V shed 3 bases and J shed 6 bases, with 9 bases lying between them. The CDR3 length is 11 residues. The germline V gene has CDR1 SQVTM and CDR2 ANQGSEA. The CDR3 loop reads CSVEVLGEQYF. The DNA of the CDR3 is TGCAGCGTTGAGGTCCTTGGCGAGCAGTACTTC.

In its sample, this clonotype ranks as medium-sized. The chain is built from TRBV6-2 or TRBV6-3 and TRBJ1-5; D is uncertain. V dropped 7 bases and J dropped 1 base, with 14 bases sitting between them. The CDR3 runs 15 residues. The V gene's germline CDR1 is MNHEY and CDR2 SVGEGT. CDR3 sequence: CASTPIGGSNQPQHF. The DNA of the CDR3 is TGTGCCAGCACCCCTATCGGAGGCAGCAATCAGCCCCAGCATTTT.

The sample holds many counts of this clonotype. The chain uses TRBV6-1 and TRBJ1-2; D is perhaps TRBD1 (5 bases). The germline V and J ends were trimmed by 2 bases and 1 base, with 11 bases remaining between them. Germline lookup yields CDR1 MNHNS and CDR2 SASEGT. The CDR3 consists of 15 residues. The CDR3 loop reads CASSEFNRSNYGYTF. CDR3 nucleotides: TGTGCCAGCAGTGAATTCAACAGGAGTAACTATGGCTACACCTTC.

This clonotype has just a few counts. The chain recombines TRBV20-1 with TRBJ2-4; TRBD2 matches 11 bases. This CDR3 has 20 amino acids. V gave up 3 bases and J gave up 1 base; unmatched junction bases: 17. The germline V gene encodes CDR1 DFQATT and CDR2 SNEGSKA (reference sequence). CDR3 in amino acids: CSARTGLTSGILAAKNIQYF. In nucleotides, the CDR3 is TGCAGTGCTAGGACAGGACTGACTAGCGGGATTTTGGCGGCCAAAAACATTCAGTACTTC.

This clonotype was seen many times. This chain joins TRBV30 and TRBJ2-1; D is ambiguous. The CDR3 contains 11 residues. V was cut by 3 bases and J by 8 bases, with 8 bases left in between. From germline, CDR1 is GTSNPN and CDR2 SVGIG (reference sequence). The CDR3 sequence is CAWRYLDEQFF. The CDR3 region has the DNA TGTGCCTGGAGGTACCTGGATGAGCAGTTCTTC.

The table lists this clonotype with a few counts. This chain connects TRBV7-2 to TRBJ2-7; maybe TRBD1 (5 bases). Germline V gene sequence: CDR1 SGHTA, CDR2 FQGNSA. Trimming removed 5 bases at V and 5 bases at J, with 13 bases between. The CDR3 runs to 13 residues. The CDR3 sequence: CASSRQGIDEQYF. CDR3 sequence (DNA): TGTGCCAGCAGCCGGCAGGGTATCGACGAGCAGTACTTC.

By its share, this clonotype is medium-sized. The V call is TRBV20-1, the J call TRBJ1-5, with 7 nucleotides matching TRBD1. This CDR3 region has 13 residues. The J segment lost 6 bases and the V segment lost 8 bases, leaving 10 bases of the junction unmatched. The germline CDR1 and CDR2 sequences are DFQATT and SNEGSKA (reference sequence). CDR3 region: CSTNDRESQPQHF. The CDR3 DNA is TGCAGTACGAACGACAGGGAGTCTCAGCCCCAGCATTTT.

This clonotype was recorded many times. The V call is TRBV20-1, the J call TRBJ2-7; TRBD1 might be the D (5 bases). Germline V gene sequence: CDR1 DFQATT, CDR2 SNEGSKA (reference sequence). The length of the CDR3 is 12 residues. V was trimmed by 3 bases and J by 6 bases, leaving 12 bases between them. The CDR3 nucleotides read TGCAGTGCTAGCGGAACAGACAGCGAGCAGTACTTC. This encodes CSASGTDSEQYF.

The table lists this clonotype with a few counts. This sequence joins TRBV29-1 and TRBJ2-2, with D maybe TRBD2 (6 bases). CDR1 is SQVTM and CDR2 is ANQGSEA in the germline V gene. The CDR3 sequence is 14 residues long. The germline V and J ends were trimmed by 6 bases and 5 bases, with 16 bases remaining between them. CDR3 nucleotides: TGCAGCGTCAGCACGGGACTTTTGACCGGGGAGCTGTTTTTT. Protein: CSVSTGLLTGELFF.

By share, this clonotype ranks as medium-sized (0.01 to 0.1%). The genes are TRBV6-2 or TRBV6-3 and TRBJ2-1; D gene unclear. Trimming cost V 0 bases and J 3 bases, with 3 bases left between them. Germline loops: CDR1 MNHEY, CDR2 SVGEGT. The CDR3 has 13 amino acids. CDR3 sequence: CASSYSDYNEQFF. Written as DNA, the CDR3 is TGTGCCAGCAGTTACTCGGACTACAATGAGCAGTTCTTC.

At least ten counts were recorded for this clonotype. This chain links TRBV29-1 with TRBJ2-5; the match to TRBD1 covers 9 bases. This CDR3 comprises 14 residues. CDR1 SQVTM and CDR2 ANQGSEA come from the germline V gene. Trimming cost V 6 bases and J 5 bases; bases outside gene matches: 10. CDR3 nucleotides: TGCAGCGTGCTAAGGACAGGGGAATTGGAGACCCAGTACTTC. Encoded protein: CSVLRTGELETQYF.

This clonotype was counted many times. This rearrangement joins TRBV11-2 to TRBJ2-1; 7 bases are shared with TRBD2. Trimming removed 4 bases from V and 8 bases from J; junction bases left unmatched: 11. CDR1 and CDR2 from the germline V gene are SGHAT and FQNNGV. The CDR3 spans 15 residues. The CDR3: CASSSDGLAVDEQFF. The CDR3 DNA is TGTGCCAGCAGCTCTGACGGGCTAGCGGTCGATGAGCAGTTCTTC. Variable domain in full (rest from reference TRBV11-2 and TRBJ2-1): EAGVAQSPRYKIIEKRQSVAFWCNPISGHATLYWYQQILGQGPKLLIQFQNNGVVDDSQLPKDRFSAERLKGVDSTLKIQPAKLEDSAVYLCASSSDGLAVDEQFFGPGTRLTVL.

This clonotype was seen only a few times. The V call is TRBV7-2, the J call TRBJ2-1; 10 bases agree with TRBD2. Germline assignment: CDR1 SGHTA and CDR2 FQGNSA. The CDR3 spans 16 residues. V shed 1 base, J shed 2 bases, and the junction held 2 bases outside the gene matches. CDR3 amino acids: CASSLDLAGAYNEQFF. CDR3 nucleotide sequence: TGTGCCAGCAGCTTAGACCTAGCGGGAGCCTACAATGAGCAGTTCTTC.

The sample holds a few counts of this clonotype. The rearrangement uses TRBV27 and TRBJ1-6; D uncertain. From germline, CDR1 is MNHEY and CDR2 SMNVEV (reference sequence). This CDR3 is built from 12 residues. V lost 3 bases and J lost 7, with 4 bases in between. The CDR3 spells CASSFRNSPLHF. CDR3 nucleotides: TGTGCCAGCAGTTTTCGAAATTCACCCCTCCACTTT.

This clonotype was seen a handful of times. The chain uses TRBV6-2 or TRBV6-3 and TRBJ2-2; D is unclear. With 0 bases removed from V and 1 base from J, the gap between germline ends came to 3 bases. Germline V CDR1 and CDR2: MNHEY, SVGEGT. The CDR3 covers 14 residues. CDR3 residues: CASSYSKNTGELFF. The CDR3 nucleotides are TGTGCCAGCAGTTACTCTAAGAACACCGGGGAGCTGTTTTTT.

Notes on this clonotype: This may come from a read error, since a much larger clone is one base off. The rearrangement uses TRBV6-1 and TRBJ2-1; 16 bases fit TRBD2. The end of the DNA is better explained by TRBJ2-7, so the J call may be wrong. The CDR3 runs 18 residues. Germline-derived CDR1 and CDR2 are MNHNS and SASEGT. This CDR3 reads CASRPGLAGGLGYNEQYF. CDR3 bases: TGTGCCAGCAGACCGGGACTAGCGGGAGGGCTCGGCTACAATGAGCAGTACTTC.

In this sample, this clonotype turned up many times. The DNA for the CDR3 is TGTGCCAGCAGCTTAAAGACTAGCAGGGAGCAGTTCTTC. Translated: CASSLKTSREQFF. This rearrangement joins TRBV7-3 to TRBJ2-1; 7 positions agree with TRBD2. The CDR3 consists of 13 residues. The V segment lost 1 base and the J segment 10 bases; nucleotides outside the gene matches: 4. Germline assignment: CDR1 SGHTA and CDR2 FQGTGA.

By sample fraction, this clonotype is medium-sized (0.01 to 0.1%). For the CDR3, the DNA is TGTGCCAGCAGCCAAAGCGGGGTCCATGAGCAGTTCTTC. This sequence encodes CASSQSGVHEQFF. The V and J genes are TRBV3-1 and TRBJ2-1; the match to TRBD2 covers 7 bases. The CDR3 contains 13 residues. Per the germline V gene, CDR1 is LGHDT and CDR2 is YNNKEL (reference sequence). With V trimmed by 2 bases and J by 8 bases, 3 bases remained unmatched.

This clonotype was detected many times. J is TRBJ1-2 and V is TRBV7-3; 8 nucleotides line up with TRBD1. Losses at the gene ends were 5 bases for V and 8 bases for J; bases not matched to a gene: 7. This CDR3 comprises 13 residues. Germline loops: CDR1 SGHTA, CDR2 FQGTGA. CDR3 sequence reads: CASSTWTGRGYTF. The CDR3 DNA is TGTGCCAGCAGCACGTGGACAGGGCGAGGCTACACCTTC. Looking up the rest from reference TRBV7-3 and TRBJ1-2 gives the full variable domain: GAGVSQTPSNKVTEKGKYVELRCDPISGHTALYWYRQSLGQGPEFLIYFQGTGAADDSGLPNDRFFAVRPEGSVSTLKIQRTERGDSAVYLCASSTWTGRGYTFGSGTRLTVV.